This T cell receptor (beta chain) originates from a study of blood T cell repertoires in COVID-19. With 7 bases removed from V and 11 bases from J, the gap between germline ends came to 20 bases. The CDR3 has 13 residues. Germline-derived CDR1 and CDR2 are LGHDT and YNNKEL (reference sequence). Profiling relied on immunoSEQ multiplex PCR, and the TCRdb table lists in-frame clones only, not all of them. The profile covers some 170,000 clones, with 85% to 90% appearing a single time and roughly 6.2% taken by the ten largest. Assignments of participants to cohorts depended upon their own reported clinical history. Symptom resolution, clearance, or two negative PCRs marked donors in Cohort 3 as recovered.

The clonotype was recovered from a man between 35 and 55 years old who had recovered from COVID-19. The rearrangement uses TRBV3-1 (or the pseudogene TRBV3-2) and TRBJ1-1; D possibly corresponds to TRBD1 (5 bases). Sequencing input: PBMCs or T cells enriched from blood (not recorded which). The CDR3 reads CASTPRLGVAAFF. DNA for the CDR3: TGTGCCAGCACCCCCCGGTTAGGGGTTGCGGCTTTCTTT.